Shown below are 21 T cell receptor beta chains from a single sample sequenced in a study of spatial heterogeneity in lung cancer. Regarding time point: sample taken at primary tumor resection. TCRs were sequenced from unsorted whole RNA of tumor, nontumor lung or PBMC. One entry per CDR3 protein results from TCRdb running MiXCR on the 5' RACE reads. The profile shows about 10,000 distinct CDR3 sequences, around 3.7% of them singletons. The sequencing used normal lung tissue next to the tumor, collected at surgery. Source of these receptors: a male donor with early-stage non-small cell lung cancer.

This clonotype came up a few times. J is TRBJ2-2 and V is TRBV9; a possible D gene is TRBD1 (5 bases). The CDR3 length is 14 residues. V lost 0 bases and J 6 bases, leaving 9 bases between the germline ends. Looked up from germline, CDR1 is SGDLS and CDR2 is YYNGEE. The CDR3 loop reads CASSVVGAAGELFF. The CDR3 nucleotides are TGTGCCAGCAGCGTAGTAGGGGCGGCCGGGGAGCTGTTTTTT.

In its sample, this clonotype was seen many times. This chain links TRBV2 with TRBJ1-4; D unresolved. Trimming stripped 6 bases from V and 0 bases from J, with 11 bases between. CDR1 is SNHLY, CDR2 FYNNEI, per germline. CDR3 length: 15 residues. The CDR3 DNA follows: TGTGCCAGCAGGGAAAACACTGCAACTAATGAAAAACTGTTTTTT. Protein product: CASRENTATNEKLFF.

This clonotype showed up many times. V and J are TRBV29-1 and TRBJ1-2; D gene unclear. Trimming stripped 1 base from V and 4 bases from J, with 7 bases between. Per germline, CDR1 SQVTM and CDR2 ANQGSEA. This CDR3 region has 12 residues. This CDR3 is CSVEGLSYGYTF. Here the CDR3 DNA reads TGCAGCGTTGAAGGCCTTAGCTATGGCTACACCTTC.

The genes are TRBV13 and TRBJ2-3; TRBD2 agrees at 9 bases. V was clipped by 4 bases and J by 2 bases; unmatched bases: 4. The V gene's germline CDR1 is PRHDT and CDR2 FYEKMQ (reference sequence). CDR3 length: 15 residues. CDR3 region: CASSSLAGITDTQYF. The CDR3 bases are TGTGCCAGCAGCTCTCTAGCGGGGATCACAGATACGCAGTATTTT.

This clonotype was recorded many times. The chain has TRBV12-3 or TRBV12-4 and TRBJ1-2; D is perhaps TRBD1 (5 bases). There are 15 residues in the CDR3. Deletions cut 6 bases from V and 6 bases from J, with 20 bases between. The CDR3 coding sequence is TGTGCCAGCAGCGTCCCATTCCCAAGGGGCGATGGCTACACCTTC. This codes for CASSVPFPRGDGYTF.

This clonotype was picked up many times. This sequence joins TRBV2 and TRBJ1-6, with D perhaps TRBD1 (6 bases). The CDR3 consists of 15 residues. Per germline, CDR1 SNHLY and CDR2 FYNNEI. V gave up 6 bases and J gave up 1 base, with 10 bases separating them. CDR3 sequence: CASREGDSYNSPLHF. CDR3 bases: TGTGCCAGCAGAGAGGGGGATTCCTATAATTCACCCCTCCACTTT. The whole variable domain, filled in from reference TRBV2 and TRBJ1-6, reads EPEVTQTPSHQVTQMGQEVILRCVPISNHLYFYWYRQILGQKVEFLVSFYNNEISEKSEIFDDQFSVERPDGSNFTLKIRSTKLEDSAMYFCASREGDSYNSPLHFGNGTRLTVT.

At least ten counts were recorded for this clonotype. The V gene is TRBV5-1, the J gene TRBJ2-7, with D possibly being TRBD2 (5 bases). The CDR3 consists of 15 residues. In germline, CDR1 is SGHRS, CDR2 YFSETQ. The V and J ends lost 3 bases and 7 bases respectively, with 20 bases between them. CDR3 DNA sequence: TGCGCCAGCAGCTCGAACCGGGAAACTCTGGGAGAGCAGTACTTC. This gives the protein CASSSNRETLGEQYF.

This clonotype was detected once. The V gene is TRBV29-1, the J gene TRBJ2-3; no definite D call. Per germline, CDR1 SQVTM and CDR2 ANQGSEA. This CDR3 has 12 residues. Trimming pared 5 bases from V and 3 bases from J, leaving 9 bases between. The DNA for the CDR3 is TGCAGCGTTTGGGTCCAGACAGATACGCAGTATTTT. Translation gives CSVWVQTDTQYF.

This clonotype was seen a handful of times. The chain combines TRBV4-2 with TRBJ2-1; D is perhaps TRBD1 or TRBD2 (7 bases each). The V end was cut by 1 base, the J end by 6 bases, with 10 bases between. The CDR3 extends over 14 amino acids. CDR1 and CDR2 from the germline V gene are LGHNA and YNFKEQ. The CDR3 bases are TGTGCCAGCAGCCAAGCCAGGGGGGGCAATGAGCAGTTCTTC. Encoded protein: CASSQARGGNEQFF.

This clonotype showed up many times. The chain carries TRBV6-6 and TRBJ1-4; TRBD1 is a possible D gene (6 bases). V gave up 5 bases and J gave up 0 bases, with 10 bases separating them. The CDR3 is 15 residues long. Germline CDR1 and CDR2: MNHNY and SVGAGI (reference sequence). This CDR3 reads CASSPGDTTNEKLFF. The CDR3 nucleotides are TGTGCCAGCAGTCCGGGGGACACAACTAATGAAAAACTGTTTTTT.

This clonotype was counted between two and nine times. This chain connects TRBV5-1 to TRBJ2-7, with 7 bases matching TRBD1. V gave up 3 bases and J gave up 5 bases; unmatched junction bases: 8. Per germline, CDR1 SGHRS and CDR2 YFSETQ. CDR3 length: 14 residues. The CDR3 protein is CASSSGQSWDEQYF. The DNA of the CDR3 is TGCGCCAGCAGCTCGGGACAGTCTTGGGACGAGCAGTACTTC.

This clonotype was found a few times. The J gene is TRBJ2-4, the V gene TRBV6-1, with unresolved D. Trimming shortened V by 5 bases and J by 0 bases, and 14 bases separated the two germline ends. CDR3 length: 16 amino acids. The germline V gene encodes CDR1 MNHNS and CDR2 SASEGT. CDR3 region: CASSPPQTIAKNIQYF. The DNA of the CDR3 is TGTGCCAGCAGTCCTCCCCAGACAATAGCCAAAAACATTCAGTACTTC.

This clonotype was observed a single time. This chain links TRBV7-6 with TRBJ2-3; 11 bases align to TRBD2. This CDR3 has 16 amino acids. After removal of 5 bases from V and 7 bases from J, the junction contained 11 bases not matched to a gene. The germline V gene has CDR1 SGHVS and CDR2 FNYEAQ. CDR3 sequence reads: CASSGLAGPSGYTQYF. DNA of the CDR3: TGTGCCAGCAGCGGACTAGCGGGCCCTTCCGGGTATACGCAGTATTTT.

The sample holds many counts of this clonotype. The chain has TRBV6-5 and TRBJ2-5; TRBD2 might be the D (6 bases). In germline, CDR1 is MNHEY, CDR2 SVGAGI. The length of the CDR3 is 14 residues. V gave up 0 bases and J gave up 5 bases, with 10 bases separating them. The CDR3 coding sequence is TGTGCCAGCAGTTACTCGGGAGCGGGTGAGACCCAGTACTTC. As protein: CASSYSGAGETQYF.

This clonotype was seen ten or more times. The chain joins TRBV5-6 to TRBJ2-7; no definite D call. With 0 bases removed from V and 0 bases from J, the gap between germline ends came to 4 bases. Germline CDR1 is SGHDT and CDR2 is YYEEEE. This CDR3 contains 13 residues. The CDR3 region is CASSLGVSYEQYF. CDR3 coding DNA: TGTGCCAGCAGCTTGGGAGTCTCCTACGAGCAGTACTTC.

This clonotype was seen repeatedly, ten times or more. The V and J genes are TRBV2 and TRBJ2-5; 8 nucleotides agree with TRBD2. The CDR3 length is 17 residues. The junction had 10 bases not matched to a gene; V was cut back by 3 bases and J by 1 base. In germline, CDR1 is SNHLY, CDR2 FYNNEI. For the CDR3, the DNA is TGTGCCAGCAGTGATAGGAGCGGGGGCCGGGGCCAAGAGACCCAGTACTTC. Protein sequence: CASSDRSGGRGQETQYF.

This clonotype appeared many times. This rearrangement joins TRBV5-5 to TRBJ2-7; possibly TRBD2 for D (6 bases). The CDR3 consists of 15 residues. V lost 3 bases and J lost 0, with 13 bases in between. Per germline, CDR1 SGHKS and CDR2 YYEKEE (reference sequence). CDR3 DNA: TGTGCCAGCAGCTCCCGGGACGGGAGCTCCTACGAGCAGTACTTC. Translated, it gives CASSSRDGSSYEQYF.

In its sample, this clonotype is medium-sized. The rearrangement uses TRBV11-2 and TRBJ2-1; 9 bases line up with TRBD1. The CDR3 contains 18 residues. Germline V lookup: CDR1 SGHAT, CDR2 FQNNGV. The ends lost 1 base at V and 0 bases at J; junction bases unmatched: 7. The CDR3 spells CASSLGTVTGGSYNEQFF. In nucleotides, the CDR3 is TGTGCCAGCAGCTTAGGAACCGTGACAGGGGGCTCCTACAATGAGCAGTTCTTC. Using reference TRBV11-2 and TRBJ2-1 for the parts outside the CDR3, the full variable domain is EAGVAQSPRYKIIEKRQSVAFWCNPISGHATLYWYQQILGQGPKLLIQFQNNGVVDDSQLPKDRFSAERLKGVDSTLKIQPAKLEDSAVYLCASSLGTVTGGSYNEQFFGPGTRLTVL.

In its sample, this clonotype ranks as medium-sized. The chain carries TRBV28 and TRBJ1-5; D ambiguous. V was pared by 5 bases and J by 5 bases, with 7 bases between. The CDR3 has 12 residues. CDR1 and CDR2 (germline): MDHEN, SYDVKM. CDR3: CASSPRHQPQHF. The DNA for the CDR3 is TGTGCCAGCAGTCCAAGGCATCAGCCCCAGCATTTT. Complete variable domain (other parts from reference TRBV28 and TRBJ1-5): DVKVTQSSRYLVKRTGEKVFLECVQDMDHENMFWYRQDPGLGLRLIYFSYDVKMKEKGDIPEGYSVSREKKERFSLILESASTNQTSMYLCASSPRHQPQHFGDGTRLSIL.

At least ten counts were recorded for this clonotype. The V call is TRBV11-2, the J call TRBJ2-5; D is possibly TRBD1 or TRBD2 (5 bases each). The CDR3 length is 15 residues. In germline, CDR1 is SGHAT, CDR2 FQNNGV. Trimming took 4 bases from V and 1 from J, leaving 13 bases between them. The CDR3 here is CASSSSGSSQETQYF. CDR3 nucleotide sequence: TGTGCCAGCAGCTCCTCAGGGAGTAGCCAAGAGACCCAGTACTTC.

This clonotype has a count of ten or more. V usage is TRBV2 and J usage is TRBJ2-7, with 7 bases that match TRBD1. CDR3 size: 12 residues. V dropped 10 bases and J dropped 4; count of bases not matched to a gene: 7. The V gene's germline CDR1 is SNHLY and CDR2 FYNNEI. The CDR3 loop is CATGTAVYEQYF. The CDR3 region has the DNA TGTGCCACCGGGACAGCCGTTTACGAGCAGTACTTC.